The 18 T cell receptor beta chains in this list originate from one sample, sequenced in a study of cytomegalovirus exposure and HLA in healthy donors. Repertoires were generated with immunoSEQ multiplex PCR, while TCRdb's copy carries only in-frame clones and drops some. Of about 220,000 clones in the sample, over 80% were seen once. Material: PBMCs. All receptors derive from a woman in her twenties or thirties in good health and CMV-seropositive.

This chain joins TRBV27 and TRBJ2-1; D is possibly TRBD2 (6 bases). From germline, CDR1 is MNHEY and CDR2 SMNVEV (reference sequence). Trimming took 4 bases from V and 7 from J, leaving 14 bases between them. This CDR3 has 14 residues. In DNA form, the CDR3 reads TGTGCCAGCAGTTCCTCCCTTCTAGCGAATGAGCAGTTCTTC. This gives the protein CASSSSLLANEQFF.

The V call is TRBV4-3, the J call TRBJ2-1; tentative D call: TRBD2 (6 bases). The CDR3 extends over 15 amino acids. Germline CDR1 and CDR2: LGHNA and YSLEER. The V and J ends lost 3 bases and 2 bases respectively, with 11 bases between them. DNA of the CDR3: TGCGCCAGCAGCCAGACTAGTAGCGCCTACAATGAGCAGTTCTTC. Protein: CASSQTSSAYNEQFF.

The chain links TRBV6-5 to TRBJ2-2; D gene unclear. Trimming pared 0 bases from V and 1 base from J, leaving 6 bases between. Per germline, CDR1 MNHEY and CDR2 SVGAGI. The CDR3 covers 15 residues. CDR3 nucleotides: TGTGCCAGCAGTTACTCTTGGGAGAACACCGGGGAGCTGTTTTTT. The encoded protein is CASSYSWENTGELFF.

This clone was observed a single time. The chain uses TRBV13 and TRBJ1-2; 7 bases map to TRBD1. The CDR3 sequence is 12 residues long. V dropped 8 bases and J dropped 7; count of bases not matched to a gene: 7. The germline V gene has CDR1 PRHDT and CDR2 FYEKMQ (reference sequence). The CDR3 DNA reads TGTGCCAGCTCCCTAGGGGGCTTTGGCTACACCTTC. It yields the protein CASSLGGFGYTF.

This clone was counted between two and nine times. V is TRBV7-2 and J is TRBJ2-7; D not certain. This CDR3 spans 13 amino acids. The germline V gene encodes CDR1 SGHTA and CDR2 FQGNSA. Trimming removed 2 bases from V and 1 base from J, with 6 bases in between. The CDR3 DNA sequence: TGTGCCAGCAGCTTACAACGGTCCTACGAGCAGTACTTC. It yields the protein CASSLQRSYEQYF.

The V call is TRBV6-5, the J call TRBJ1-1; TRBD1 matches 9 bases. Unmatched junction bases numbered 11, after V lost 5 bases and J lost 7 bases. The CDR3 contains 15 residues. Germline V lookup: CDR1 MNHEY, CDR2 SVGAGI. In nucleotides, the CDR3 is TGTGCCAGCAGTAGTGGGGGACAGGGATCCGATGAAGCTTTCTTT. This codes for CASSSGGQGSDEAFF.

This clone was seen just once. This chain uses TRBV9 with TRBJ1-1; the D gene is possibly TRBD1 (5 bases). The CDR3 totals 14 residues. Deletions cut 4 bases from V and 0 bases from J, with 10 bases between. CDR1 and CDR2 (germline): SGDLS, YYNGEE. The CDR3 nucleotides read TGTGCCAGCAGCCGGGGGGAAGTGAACACTGAAGCTTTCTTT. Translating it yields CASSRGEVNTEAFF.

The chain's CDR3 is CASSLVPMTQETQYF. Written as DNA, the CDR3 is TGCGCCAGCAGCTTGGTACCTATGACCCAAGAGACCCAGTACTTC. This chain uses TRBV5-1 with TRBJ2-5; D unresolved. V dropped 0 bases and J dropped 1 base, with 10 bases sitting between them. The CDR3 totals 15 residues. Germline-derived CDR1 and CDR2 are SGHRS and YFSETQ.

In this sample, this clone turned up once. The gene calls are TRBV29-1 and TRBJ2-5, with TRBD2 matching 12 bases. V shed 0 bases and J 6 bases; nucleotides not matched to a gene: 11. Germline V gives CDR1 SQVTM, CDR2 ANQGSEA. The CDR3 runs to 17 residues. CDR3 nucleotides: TGCAGCGTTGAAGAAGCCCCGCTAGCGGGAGGGCCGCAGACCCAGTACTTC. Amino acid sequence: CSVEEAPLAGGPQTQYF.

This chain joins TRBV19 and TRBJ1-1; TRBD1 agrees at 10 bases. The CDR3 consists of 14 residues. The junction had 4 bases not matched to a gene; V was cut back by 5 bases and J by 4 bases. Germline assignment: CDR1 LNHDA and CDR2 SQIVND (reference sequence). The CDR3 DNA reads TGTGCCAGTAGTCCTCGGACAGGGGGCACTGAAGCTTTCTTT. Its translation: CASSPRTGGTEAFF.

This chain connects TRBV9 to TRBJ1-2, with 7 bases matching TRBD1. Germline V CDR1 and CDR2: SGDLS, YYNGEE. This CDR3 has 14 amino acids. Trimming took 3 bases from V and 4 from J; bases not matched to a gene: 6. The CDR3 DNA reads as TGTGCCAGCAGCGCCCAGGGGGTCGGCTATGGCTACACCTTC. This gives the protein CASSAQGVGYGYTF.

The genes are TRBV6-5 and TRBJ2-7; perhaps TRBD2 as D (5 bases). The CDR3 spans 13 residues. Germline CDR1 reads MNHEY; CDR2 reads SVGAGI. Trimming cost V 4 bases and J 5 bases, with 12 bases left between them. CDR3 amino acids: CASSFSGSDEQYF. The CDR3, as DNA: TGTGCCAGCAGTTTTTCGGGGTCGGACGAGCAGTACTTC.

In its sample, this clone was seen a few times. The chain employs TRBV18 and TRBJ1-2; unclear D gene. CDR3 size: 13 residues. Germline lookup yields CDR1 KGHSH and CDR2 LQKENI. Between the trimmed V and J ends, which lost 3 bases and 10 bases, there was a span of 15 bases. The CDR3 reads CASSPLGRADYTF. The CDR3 DNA is TGTGCCAGCTCACCGCTTGGGAGGGCGGACTACACCTTC.

The chain is built from TRBV27 and TRBJ1-1; 9 bases are shared with TRBD1. The V and J ends lost 3 bases and 6 bases, in that order; junction bases with no gene match: 5. The length of the CDR3 is 14 residues. From germline, CDR1 is MNHEY and CDR2 SMNVEV (reference sequence). This chain's CDR3 is CASSFQQGAPEAFF. The CDR3 nucleotides are TGTGCCAGCAGTTTTCAACAGGGGGCCCCTGAAGCTTTCTTT.

This clone appeared a single time. The chain employs TRBV11-3 and TRBJ2-3, with D perhaps TRBD1 (6 bases). The CDR3 length is 17 residues. Germline values: CDR1 SGHNT, CDR2 YENEEA. V dropped 4 bases and J dropped 1 base, with 18 bases sitting between them. The DNA for the CDR3 is TGTGCCAGCAGCTCGACCAGGGGCCCGCAGGGCACAGATACGCAGTATTTT. Amino acid sequence: CASSSTRGPQGTDTQYF.

This clone was picked up a small number of times. V is TRBV9 and J is TRBJ2-7, with a possible D match to TRBD2 (5 bases). CDR3 length: 15 amino acids. Trimming removed 0 bases at V and 9 bases at J, with 19 bases between. CDR1 is SGDLS, CDR2 YYNGEE, per germline. The DNA of the CDR3 is TGTGCCAGCAGCGTAGGGAGTCTAGCCGATGATAGGCAGTACTTC. Residues: CASSVGSLADDRQYF.

The chain employs TRBV28 and TRBJ1-3, with D hard to call. V lost 4 bases and J lost 11, with 12 bases in between. The CDR3 is 12 residues long. Germline V gene lookup returns CDR1 MDHEN and CDR2 SYDVKM. This CDR3 reads CASSSPKISIYF. The DNA for the CDR3 is TGTGCCAGCAGTTCCCCCAAGATCTCCATATATTTT.

This sequence joins TRBV7-8 and TRBJ2-1; tentative D call: TRBD2 (6 bases). The V and J ends lost 5 bases and 5 bases respectively, with 19 bases between them. The CDR3 extends over 16 amino acids. Germline assignment: CDR1 SGHVS and CDR2 FQNEAQ. The CDR3 DNA follows: TGTGCCAGCAGCCCAAAGGGGCGGGGTCGGGACAATGAGCAGTTCTTC. Translation gives CASSPKGRGRDNEQFF.